This T cell receptor (beta chain) comes out of a study of Tregs in tolerant kidney transplant recipients. Worth noting for this clone: The antigen is undetermined.

Measured with immunoSEQ multiplex PCR; TCRdb has only the in-frame clones, and not every one. This sample has around 230,000 clones, with 84% found just once. This CDR3 spans 17 amino acids. Trimming cost V 3 bases and J 0 bases, with 15 bases left between them. Germline-derived CDR1 and CDR2 are KGHSH and LQKENI. Points from the study as a whole: No direct test of biological reproducibility was done here. Validation in larger populations is needed because few patients were studied.

This TCR was sampled from a human donor in good health. The source material was CD4+ T cells from blood. The J gene is TRBJ2-1, the V gene TRBV18; D possibly corresponds to TRBD1 (5 bases). The CDR3 region is CASSPVWGLSSYNEQFF. The CDR3, as DNA: TGTGCCAGCTCACCCGTTTGGGGCCTGAGCTCCTACAATGAGCAGTTCTTC.